One T cell receptor beta chain is described in this entry. The CDR3 runs to 15 residues. J was trimmed by 8 bases and V by 0 bases; bases with no gene match: 8. Germline V gene sequence: CDR1 SGHRS, CDR2 YFSETQ. The data derive from a study of human T cells and chemical hapten exposure. The time point was: patch test 3, about 24 weeks after DPC sensitization. The treatment is: therapeutic diphenylcyclopropenone sensitization with weekly scalp DPC. From the RACE reads, TCRdb called clonotypes with MiXCR, one entry per CDR3 protein. The sample consists of about 160,000 distinct CDR3 sequences, roughly 25% of them appearing once.

This specimen consisted of whole blood, obtained in connection with sensitization to the hapten diphenylcyclopropenone (DPC). The chain recombines TRBV5-1 with TRBJ2-1; 7 bases are shared with TRBD1. The receptor was derived from a woman aged 18-29 years with alopecia areata. Some clones in this sample may be carry-over from other donors' samples. Here the CDR3 DNA reads TGCGCCAGCAGCTTGGTGACAGGGCGGTTCGATGAGCAGTTCTTC. Amino acid sequence: CASSLVTGRFDEQFF. The whole variable domain, remainder taken from reference TRBV5-1 and TRBJ2-1, is KAGVTQTPRYLIKTRGQQVTLSCSPISGHRSVSWYQQTPGQGLQFLFEYFSETQRNKGNFPGRFSGRQFSNSRSEMNVSTLELGDSALYLCASSLVTGRFDEQFFGPGTRLTVL.